A single sample gave rise to the 27 T cell receptor beta chains below, sequenced in a study of early T cells in non-severe SARS-CoV-2 infection. TCRdb used MiXCR to reprocess the 5' RACE reads, holding one entry per CDR3 protein. The sample yields tens of thousands of distinct CDR3 sequences, 9% to 15% seen once. The sequencing input was whole blood. These receptors were obtained from an adult who was a healthcare worker with PCR-confirmed SARS-CoV-2 infection or an uninfected control (not recorded which).

The chain is built from TRBV20-1 and TRBJ2-3, with D possibly being TRBD2 (5 bases). CDR3 length: 15 residues. The germline gives CDR1 DFQATT, CDR2 SNEGSKA (reference sequence). The ends were cut back, 0 bases at V and 0 bases at J, with 10 bases in the middle. CDR3 protein: CSARDTRASTDTQYF. CDR3 nucleotides: TGCAGTGCTAGAGATACGAGGGCTAGCACAGATACGCAGTATTTT.

This clonotype has more than one count but fewer than ten. The rearrangement joins TRBV7-9 to TRBJ2-3, with 7 nucleotides matching TRBD2. Germline-derived CDR1 and CDR2 are SEHNR and FQNEAQ (reference sequence). The trim removed 1 base at V and 2 bases at J, leaving 6 bases unmatched. The CDR3 consists of 16 residues. The CDR3 here is CASSLDSGGATDTQYF. The CDR3 bases are TGTGCCAGCAGCTTAGATTCGGGAGGAGCCACAGATACGCAGTATTTT.

This clonotype was counted between two and nine times. The chain couples TRBV21-1 to TRBJ2-3; the table gives TRBD1 as D, unverified against the DNA. TRBV21-1 is tagged as a pseudogene. The CDR3 runs 15 residues. The CDR3 loop is CATSCLAECTDTQYF. Written as DNA, the CDR3 is TGTGCCACCTCCTGTCTGGCGGAATGCACAGATACGCAGTATTTT.

This clonotype has a count of ten or more. This rearrangement joins TRBV6-2 or TRBV6-3 to TRBJ1-2; possible D gene TRBD1, 5 bases. Germline V gene sequence: CDR1 MNHEY, CDR2 SVGEGT. Trimming removed 2 bases from V and 5 bases from J, with 12 bases in between. The CDR3 extends over 14 amino acids. CDR3 DNA: TGTGCCAGCAGTTACGGGGCGGCCGGGTATGGCTACACCTTC. Protein product: CASSYGAAGYGYTF.

This clonotype was counted only a few times. This rearrangement joins TRBV20-1 to TRBJ2-3; possibly TRBD2 for D (7 bases). Trimming pared 1 base from V and 2 bases from J, leaving 13 bases between. The CDR3 is 15 amino acids. Germline values: CDR1 DFQATT, CDR2 SNEGSKA (reference sequence). CDR3: CSARGGGAFTDTQYF. The DNA of the CDR3 is TGCAGTGCTAGAGGTGGGGGGGCGTTCACAGATACGCAGTATTTT.

The chain has TRBV18 and TRBJ2-1; 15 nucleotides line up with TRBD2. Per germline, CDR1 KGHSH and CDR2 LQKENI. After removal of 4 bases from V and 9 bases from J, the junction contained 13 bases not matched to a gene. The CDR3 totals 18 residues. In DNA, the CDR3 is TGTGCCAGCTCACGACAACGTCTAGGACTAGCGGGAGGGCCTGAGCAGTTCTTC. Translated: CASSRQRLGLAGGPEQFF.

This clonotype was counted many times. This chain links TRBV7-9 with TRBJ2-7; D is unresolved. The germline V gene has CDR1 SEHNR and CDR2 FQNEAQ (reference sequence). This CDR3 is built from 11 residues. Trimming shortened V by 5 bases and J by 5 bases, and 7 bases separated the two germline ends. CDR3 bases: TGTGCCAGCAGCCCCTTGGACGAGCAGTACTTC. As protein: CASSPLDEQYF.

As concerns this clonotype: Relative to the germline gene, one junction end is altered; a read error may explain this. The rearrangement links TRBV7-7 to TRBJ2-7; 11 bases align to TRBD1. The CDR3 extends over 15 amino acids. Looked up from germline, CDR1 is SSHAT and CDR2 is FNYEAQ (reference sequence). CDR3 DNA: TGTGCTAGCAGTCGTGGGACAGGGGGCTCCTACGAGCAGTACTTC. Protein: CASSRGTGGSYEQYF.

This clonotype came up a few times. The V gene is TRBV5-1, the J gene TRBJ1-1; D is unresolved. V was pared by 2 bases and J by 3 bases, with 5 bases between. Per germline, CDR1 SGHRS and CDR2 YFSETQ. This CDR3 spans 12 amino acids. In DNA form, the CDR3 reads TGCGCCAGCAGCTTCGGACACACTGAAGCTTTCTTT. Translated: CASSFGHTEAFF.

V gene TRBV29-1 combines with J gene TRBJ2-7; no clear D gene. Between the trimmed V and J ends, which lost 4 bases and 7 bases, there was a span of 11 bases. Germline V gene data show CDR1 as SQVTM and CDR2 as ANQGSEA. The CDR3 is 11 residues long. Here the CDR3 reads CSVAFVQEQYF. The CDR3 DNA is TGCAGCGTTGCATTCGTGCAGGAGCAGTACTTC.

The rearrangement joins TRBV7-3 to TRBJ1-2; 7 bases match TRBD1. In germline, CDR1 is SGHTA, CDR2 FQGTGA. The CDR3 sequence is 13 residues long. The V and J ends lost 3 bases and 7 bases, in that order; junction bases with no gene match: 5. The CDR3 protein is CASSFRDSLGYTF. Here the CDR3 DNA reads TGTGCCAGCAGCTTTAGGGACAGCCTTGGCTACACCTTC.

This clonotype appeared a few times. As DNA, the CDR3 is TGTGCCAGCACCTCAAGCACAGATACGCAGTATTTT. Translating gives CASTSSTDTQYF. V gene TRBV7-9 combines with J gene TRBJ2-3; D is undetermined. The CDR3 is 12 residues long. With 7 bases removed from V and 0 bases from J, the gap between germline ends came to 5 bases. Germline V gene data show CDR1 as SEHNR and CDR2 as FQNEAQ (reference sequence).

This clonotype was seen a handful of times. The chain carries TRBV4-3 and TRBJ2-1, with 10 bases lining up with TRBD1. In germline, CDR1 is LGHNA, CDR2 YSLEER. V lost 1 base, J lost 5 bases, and 5 bases stayed unmatched. This CDR3 is built from 16 residues. The CDR3 coding sequence is TGCGCCAGCAGCCAAGCCGGGACAGGGGAGGACAATGAGCAGTTCTTC. As protein: CASSQAGTGEDNEQFF.

Of note for this clonotype: A much larger clone lies a single base off, so this may be a read error. V usage is TRBV30 and J usage is TRBJ2-1, with 7 bases matching TRBD2. V gave up 5 bases and J gave up 8 bases; unmatched junction bases: 12. The germline CDR1 and CDR2 sequences are GTSNPN and SVGIG (reference sequence). CDR3 length: 14 residues. The CDR3 is CAWATSRSGDEQFF. The CDR3 nucleotides read TGTGCCTGGGCGACTAGCAGGAGTGGGGATGAGCAGTTCTTC. The full variable domain, with the rest looked up from reference TRBV30 and TRBJ2-1, is SQTIHQWPATLVQPVGSPLSLECTVEGTSNPNLYWYRQAAGRGLQLLFYSVGIGQISSEVPQNLSASRPQDRQFILSSKKLLLSDSGFYLCAWATSRSGDEQFFGPGTRLTVL.

The chain links TRBV18 to TRBJ2-7, with 7 bases fitting TRBD1. This CDR3 comprises 16 residues. The germline gives CDR1 KGHSH, CDR2 LQKENI. V lost 2 bases to trimming and J lost 1 base; unmatched junction nucleotides: 8. CDR3 protein: CASSPEATGHSYEQYF. CDR3 bases: TGTGCCAGCTCACCAGAAGCGACAGGGCATTCCTACGAGCAGTACTTC.

The genes are TRBV7-9 and TRBJ2-4; TRBD1 agrees at 8 bases. The V gene end was trimmed by 5 bases and the J gene end by 7 bases; junction bases not matched to a gene: 7. Per germline, CDR1 SEHNR and CDR2 FQNEAQ (reference sequence). The length of the CDR3 is 14 residues. CDR3 nucleotide sequence: TGTGCCAGCAGCATTTTCGACAGGGGCAACATTCAGTACTTC. Residues: CASSIFDRGNIQYF.

This clonotype was picked up a small number of times. V gene TRBV20-1 combines with J gene TRBJ2-3; TRBD2 matches at 10 bases. CDR1 and CDR2 from the germline V gene are DFQATT and SNEGSKA (reference sequence). This CDR3 region has 15 residues. Losses at the gene ends were 2 bases for V and 1 base for J; bases not matched to a gene: 3. This CDR3 reads CSARKLAGGTDTQYF. CDR3 bases: TGCAGTGCTAGAAAGCTAGCGGGGGGCACAGATACGCAGTATTTT.

This clonotype was seen only a few times. This chain joins TRBV5-1 and TRBJ2-1; 9 nucleotides align to TRBD1. The V and J ends lost 4 bases and 7 bases, in that order; junction bases with no gene match: 12. Germline V lookup: CDR1 SGHRS, CDR2 YFSETQ. The CDR3 extends over 16 amino acids. CDR3 residues: CASSRGTGNRGNEQFF. The CDR3, as DNA: TGCGCCAGCAGCCGAGGGACAGGGAACCGGGGAAATGAGCAGTTCTTC.

The sample holds a few counts of this clonotype. The DNA for the CDR3 is TGTGCCAGCAGCTTAGCGGGCCCAGCCACTGTAGCCAAAAACATTCAGTACTTC. Its protein is CASSLAGPATVAKNIQYF. The chain uses TRBV7-2 and TRBJ2-4; unclear D gene. The CDR3 runs to 18 residues. V was pared by 0 bases and J by 0 bases, with 15 bases between. Germline CDR1 reads SGHTA; CDR2 reads FQGNSA.

This clonotype was seen a few times. This chain links TRBV7-2 with TRBJ1-5, with no clear D. The CDR3 runs 15 residues. V lost 2 bases to trimming and J lost 4 bases, with 12 bases between them. Germline values: CDR1 SGHTA, CDR2 FQGNSA. CDR3 sequence: CASSLSGTPNQPQHF. The CDR3 DNA follows: TGTGCCAGCAGCTTATCAGGCACTCCAAATCAGCCCCAGCATTTT.

This clonotype was found a few times. The chain uses TRBV7-8 and TRBJ2-1; TRBD2 matches 12 bases. V dropped 7 bases and J dropped 15; count of bases not matched to a gene: 19. The CDR3 consists of 16 residues. Looked up from germline, CDR1 is SGHVS and CDR2 is FQNEAQ. The CDR3 loop is CASTPRRLAGGQLGFF. The CDR3 DNA sequence: TGTGCCAGCACCCCAAGGAGGCTAGCGGGAGGGCAGTTGGGGTTCTTC.

The chain has TRBV29-1 and TRBJ2-3, with D tentatively TRBD2 (5 bases). Germline loops: CDR1 SQVTM, CDR2 ANQGSEA. Trimming took 0 bases from V and 11 from J, leaving 15 bases between them. The CDR3 is 13 residues long. The CDR3 spells CSVEDGRGWEQYF. CDR3 bases: TGCAGCGTTGAAGATGGGCGCGGGTGGGAGCAGTATTTT.

Ten or more counts support this clonotype. The CDR3 bases are TGTGCCAGCAGTTTTAGGGCAGGGCGGCAGGTCAAGCGCACCGGGGAGCTGTTTTTT. It specifies CASSFRAGRQVKRTGELFF. This chain joins TRBV12-3 or TRBV12-4 and TRBJ2-2, with D possibly TRBD1 on 5 matching bases. The CDR3 extends over 19 amino acids. V was shortened by 3 bases and J by 4 bases, with 24 bases between the two germline ends.

This clonotype was found a few times. The chain links TRBV5-1 to TRBJ1-1, with 8 bases that match TRBD1. The ends lost 1 base at V and 5 bases at J; junction bases unmatched: 4. Germline V gene sequence: CDR1 SGHRS, CDR2 YFSETQ. CDR3 length: 14 residues. The CDR3 protein is CASSLTTGATEAFF. The DNA for the CDR3 is TGCGCCAGCAGCTTGACGACAGGGGCGACTGAAGCTTTCTTT.

Only a few counts were recorded for this clonotype. The genes are TRBV30 and TRBJ2-1, with 10 positions matching TRBD2. Germline loops: CDR1 GTSNPN, CDR2 SVGIG (reference sequence). This CDR3 is built from 14 residues. V lost 7 bases, J lost 0 bases, and 3 bases stayed unmatched. Here the CDR3 reads CASSSGSSYNEQFF. DNA of the CDR3: TGTGCCTCTTCTAGCGGGAGCTCCTACAATGAGCAGTTCTTC.

Here the CDR3 DNA reads TGCAGTGCTCGCGCAGGGTGGACCGGGGAGCTGTTTTTT. As protein: CSARAGWTGELFF. V and J are TRBV20-1 and TRBJ2-2; D is possibly TRBD1 (5 bases). CDR3 length: 13 amino acids. The germline V gene encodes CDR1 DFQATT and CDR2 SNEGSKA (reference sequence). With 5 bases removed from V and 5 bases from J, the gap between germline ends came to 12 bases.

This clonotype was counted between two and nine times. The genes are TRBV7-2 and TRBJ2-1; D perhaps matches TRBD1 (6 bases). V shed 5 bases and J shed 6 bases, with 26 bases lying between them. The germline V gene encodes CDR1 SGHTA and CDR2 FQGNSA. CDR3 size: 18 residues. The CDR3 bases are TGTGCCAGCAGCCTCCTTAATTTGGGGGCGTTACTCGGCAATGAGCAGTTCTTC. This sequence encodes CASSLLNLGALLGNEQFF. Filled out from reference TRBV7-2 and TRBJ2-1, the complete variable domain reads GAGVSQSPSNKVTEKGKDVELRCDPISGHTALYWYRQSLGQGLEFLIYFQGNSAPDKSGLPSDRFSAERTGGSVSTLTIQRTQQEDSAVYLCASSLLNLGALLGNEQFFGPGTRLTVL.